The text below deals with one TCR beta chain. Its antigen is as yet unknown. The CDR3 totals 15 residues. V gave up 2 bases and J gave up 5 bases, with 12 bases separating them. The V gene's germline CDR1 is KGHSH and CDR2 LQKENI. Researchers prepared the TCRbeta library using unique molecular identifiers, the study reports. TCRdb ran MiXCR on the PCR reads and lists one entry per CDR3 protein. The sample consists of 450,000 to 550,000 distinct CDR3 sequences, approximately 10% of them appearing once. The data belong to a study of T-cell reconstitution after alpha-beta-depleted transplantation in children. General study findings and limits: Expanded graft clones numbering several hundred reportedly gave rise to alpha-beta T cells about two months after transplant. One year post-transplant, T-cell counts and diversity were largely derived from T cells produced anew.

The sequencing here drew on PBMCs, mostly from graft donor cells, taken 180 days after TCRalphabeta/CD19-depleted stem cell transplant. The rearrangement joins TRBV18 to TRBJ2-2, with unresolved D. This TCR derives from a female patient aged 2 to 10 who had a stem cell transplant for aplastic anemia, so the T cells may come from the graft donor. The CDR3 protein is CASSPFEGWTGELFF. In DNA, the CDR3 is TGTGCCAGCTCACCATTCGAAGGGTGGACCGGGGAGCTGTTTTTT.